The rows below give T cell receptor beta chains drawn from one sample of a study of regulatory T cells in long-lasting Graves disease. TCRdb fed the multiplex PCR reads into MiXCR, producing one record per CDR3 protein. The sample contains 700,000 or so distinct CDR3 sequences, about 30% of which appear only once. Source: peripheral blood mononuclear cells (PBMCs), taken when the disease was refractory, from a patient treated with antithyroid drugs. The receptors originated from a female donor with Graves disease. Both conserved end residues are part of each CDR3. The D gene is left open where the match is weak. For some rows the clone size is stated as once, few or many, or as a class when expanded; others skip it.

v_call: TRBV6-1
cdr3_length: 14
d_call: .
clone_size: .
j_call: TRBJ2-7
cdr3_aa: CASSRRESGYEQYF
cdr3_nt: TGTGCCAGCAGTCGACGGGAGTCCGGTTACGAGCAGTACTTC

v_call: TRBV7-2
cdr3_length: 15
d_call: TRBD1
clone_size: few
j_call: TRBJ2-5
cdr3_aa: CASSLEAGGGETQYF
cdr3_nt: TGTGCCAGCAGCTTAGAGGCAGGGGGTGGGGAGACCCAGTACTTC

v_call: TRBV7-2
cdr3_length: 14
d_call: .
clone_size: .
j_call: TRBJ1-1
cdr3_aa: CASSSSTVRTEALF
cdr3_nt: TGTGCCAGCAGCTCGTCGACCGTCCGGACTGAAGCTCTCTTT

v_call: TRBV6-1
cdr3_length: 13
d_call: .
clone_size: .
j_call: TRBJ1-1
cdr3_aa: CASTTTMNTEAFF
cdr3_nt: TGTGCCAGCACCACCACCATGAACACTGAAGCTTTCTTT

v_call: TRBV6-2/TRBV6-3
cdr3_length: 12
d_call: .
clone_size: .
j_call: TRBJ2-1
cdr3_aa: CASSYPGDEQFF
cdr3_nt: TGTGCCAGCAGTTACCCCGGGGATGAGCAGTTCTTC

v_call: TRBV6-1
cdr3_length: 16
d_call: .
clone_size: .
j_call: TRBJ1-5
cdr3_aa: CASSGGPGSSNQPQHF
cdr3_nt: TGTGCCAGCAGTGGGGGGCCAGGTTCTAGCAATCAGCCCCAGCATTTT

v_call: TRBV28
cdr3_length: 16
d_call: .
clone_size: many
j_call: TRBJ1-1
cdr3_aa: CASSLGPGDLNTEAFF
cdr3_nt: TGTGCCAGCAGTTTAGGGCCAGGGGACCTGAACACTGAAGCTTTCTTT

v_call: TRBV29-1
cdr3_length: 13
d_call: TRBD1
clone_size: few
j_call: TRBJ1-2
cdr3_aa: CSVWEQGSYGYTF
cdr3_nt: TGCAGCGTTTGGGAACAGGGGAGCTATGGCTACACCTTC

v_call: TRBV13
cdr3_length: 12
d_call: .
clone_size: few
j_call: TRBJ2-7
cdr3_aa: CASSSGIYEQYF
cdr3_nt: TGTGCCAGCAGTTCGGGGATATACGAGCAGTACTTC

v_call: TRBV28
cdr3_length: 13
d_call: TRBD1
clone_size: many
j_call: TRBJ1-2
cdr3_aa: CASGTAANYGYTF
cdr3_nt: TGTGCCAGTGGGACAGCAGCTAACTATGGCTACACCTTC

v_call: TRBV20-1
cdr3_length: 16
d_call: .
clone_size: once
j_call: TRBJ1-6
cdr3_aa: CSAKGGGGAYNSPLHF
cdr3_nt: TGCAGTGCTAAGGGAGGGGGAGGCGCCTATAATTCACCCCTCCACTTT

v_call: TRBV19
cdr3_length: 14
d_call: TRBD1
clone_size: few
j_call: TRBJ2-7
cdr3_aa: CASTRQGTSYEQYF
cdr3_nt: TGTGCCAGTACCAGACAGGGGACATCCTACGAGCAGTACTTC

v_call: TRBV6-1
cdr3_length: 13
d_call: .
clone_size: few
j_call: TRBJ1-2
cdr3_aa: CASRTDSNYGYTF
cdr3_nt: TGTGCCAGCAGAACAGACAGCAACTATGGCTACACCTTC

v_call: TRBV2
cdr3_length: 14
d_call: .
clone_size: many
j_call: TRBJ1-5
cdr3_aa: CASSESSPNQPQHF
cdr3_nt: TGTGCCAGCAGTGAATCATCGCCGAATCAGCCCCAGCATTTT

v_call: TRBV6-5
cdr3_length: 16
d_call: .
clone_size: few
j_call: TRBJ1-1
cdr3_aa: CASSYSVISGSTEAFF
cdr3_nt: TGTGCCAGCAGTTACTCGGTGATATCGGGGAGCACTGAAGCTTTCTTT

v_call: TRBV28
cdr3_length: 13
d_call: .
clone_size: few
j_call: TRBJ1-1
cdr3_aa: CASSLWTPPEAFF
cdr3_nt: TGTGCCAGCAGTTTATGGACCCCACCGGAGGCTTTCTTT

v_call: TRBV9
cdr3_length: 14
d_call: .
clone_size: .
j_call: TRBJ2-7
cdr3_aa: CASSFGTSGSEQYF
cdr3_nt: TGTGCCAGCAGCTTCGGGACTTCGGGAAGCGAGCAGTACTTC

v_call: TRBV20-1
cdr3_length: 14
d_call: TRBD2
clone_size: many
j_call: TRBJ2-5
cdr3_aa: CSARVHTSVETQYF
cdr3_nt: TGCAGTGCTAGAGTCCACACTAGCGTGGAGACCCAGTACTTC

v_call: TRBV2
cdr3_length: 17
d_call: .
clone_size: few
j_call: TRBJ2-5
cdr3_aa: CASSVRGRRTLEETQYF
cdr3_nt: TGTGCCAGCAGTGTTAGGGGTCGACGGACCCTTGAAGAGACCCAGTACTTC

v_call: TRBV9
cdr3_length: 14
d_call: .
clone_size: few
j_call: TRBJ1-3
cdr3_aa: CASTPASSGNTIYF
cdr3_nt: TGTGCCAGCACCCCCGCAAGCTCTGGAAACACCATATATTTT

v_call: TRBV6-2/TRBV6-3
cdr3_length: 17
d_call: TRBD2
clone_size: .
j_call: TRBJ2-1
cdr3_aa: CASSYSHRSSREGWQFF
cdr3_nt: TGTGCCAGCAGTTACTCCCATCGGTCGTCGAGGGAGGGTTGGCAGTTCTTC

v_call: TRBV5-5
cdr3_length: 14
d_call: TRBD2
clone_size: .
j_call: TRBJ2-5
cdr3_aa: CASSLELAGETQYF
cdr3_nt: TGTGCCAGCAGCCTGGAACTAGCGGGCGAGACCCAGTACTTC

v_call: TRBV27
cdr3_length: 13
d_call: .
clone_size: .
j_call: TRBJ2-2
cdr3_aa: CASSDPNTGELFF
cdr3_nt: TGTGCCAGCAGCGACCCTAACACCGGGGAGCTGTTTTTT

v_call: TRBV5-1
cdr3_length: 16
d_call: .
clone_size: .
j_call: TRBJ1-4
cdr3_aa: CASSLDVRRAGEKLFF
cdr3_nt: TGCGCCAGCAGCTTGGATGTCCGGAGGGCAGGGGAAAAACTGTTTTTT

v_call: TRBV9
cdr3_length: 17
d_call: TRBD1
clone_size: .
j_call: TRBJ1-1
cdr3_aa: CASSAQGGQGMNTEAFF
cdr3_nt: TGTGCCAGCAGCGCACAAGGGGGACAGGGCATGAACACTGAAGCTTTCTTT

v_call: TRBV20-1
cdr3_length: 14
d_call: .
clone_size: .
j_call: TRBJ1-6
cdr3_aa: CSASGGLIESPLHF
cdr3_nt: TGCAGTGCTAGTGGGGGCCTAATCGAATCACCCCTCCACTTT

v_call: TRBV7-9
cdr3_length: 13
d_call: .
clone_size: .
j_call: TRBJ1-1
cdr3_aa: CASSLGIATEAFF
cdr3_nt: TGTGCCAGCAGCCTAGGGATTGCCACTGAAGCTTTCTTT

v_call: TRBV5-1
cdr3_length: 14
d_call: .
clone_size: few
j_call: TRBJ1-5
cdr3_aa: CASSARVGNQPQHF
cdr3_nt: TGTGCCAGCAGCGCCAGGGTCGGCAATCAGCCCCAGCATTTT

v_call: TRBV19
cdr3_length: 12
d_call: .
clone_size: many
j_call: TRBJ1-2
cdr3_aa: CASTGTSRTVTF
cdr3_nt: TGTGCCAGTACCGGGACCTCAAGAACGGTCACCTTC

v_call: TRBV28
cdr3_length: 13
d_call: .
clone_size: many
j_call: TRBJ1-1
cdr3_aa: CASTLGRNTEAFF
cdr3_nt: TGTGCCAGCACTTTGGGGAGGAACACTGAAGCTTTCTTT

v_call: TRBV11-2
cdr3_length: 15
d_call: TRBD1
clone_size: .
j_call: TRBJ1-4
cdr3_aa: CASSHYGTGNEKLFF
cdr3_nt: TGTGCCAGCAGCCACTACGGGACAGGGAACGAAAAACTGTTTTTT

v_call: TRBV20-1
cdr3_length: 12
d_call: .
clone_size: few
j_call: TRBJ1-1
cdr3_aa: CSANTGYTEAFF
cdr3_nt: TGCAGTGCTAACACAGGGTACACTGAAGCTTTCTTT

v_call: TRBV6-1
cdr3_length: 15
d_call: TRBD1
clone_size: .
j_call: TRBJ1-2
cdr3_aa: CASSQRQGADYGYTF
cdr3_nt: TGTGCCAGCAGTCAAAGACAGGGGGCAGACTATGGCTACACCTTC

v_call: TRBV12-3/TRBV12-4
cdr3_length: 15
d_call: TRBD2
clone_size: many
j_call: TRBJ2-5
cdr3_aa: CASSLSGRGEETQYF
cdr3_nt: TGTGCCAGCAGTTTAAGCGGGAGAGGAGAAGAGACCCAGTACTTC

v_call: TRBV6-5
cdr3_length: 15
d_call: .
clone_size: many
j_call: TRBJ1-1
cdr3_aa: CASSYSSTGAKEAFF
cdr3_nt: TGTGCCAGCAGTTACTCGAGTACGGGGGCGAAAGAAGCTTTCTTT

v_call: TRBV29-1
cdr3_length: 12
d_call: TRBD2
clone_size: once
j_call: TRBJ2-7
cdr3_aa: CSVRTSVYEQYF
cdr3_nt: TGCAGCGTTCGGACTAGCGTCTACGAGCAGTACTTC

v_call: TRBV3-1
cdr3_length: 11
d_call: .
clone_size: .
j_call: TRBJ1-6
cdr3_aa: CASSQEGPLHF
cdr3_nt: TGTGCCAGCAGCCAGGAAGGACCCCTCCACTTT

v_call: TRBV3-1
cdr3_length: 16
d_call: TRBD2
clone_size: few
j_call: TRBJ2-5
cdr3_aa: CASSQGLAGYSETQYF
cdr3_nt: TGTGCCAGCAGCCAGGGGCTAGCGGGATATTCAGAGACCCAGTACTTC

v_call: TRBV20-1
cdr3_length: 13
d_call: .
clone_size: few
j_call: TRBJ2-7
cdr3_aa: CSAPGLFPYEQYF
cdr3_nt: TGCAGTGCCCCGGGACTTTTTCCCTACGAGCAGTACTTC

v_call: TRBV5-6
cdr3_length: 16
d_call: .
clone_size: .
j_call: TRBJ2-7
cdr3_aa: CASSFDGRGKNDEQYF
cdr3_nt: TGTGCCAGCAGCTTCGACGGGAGAGGAAAGAATGACGAGCAGTACTTC

v_call: TRBV6-1
cdr3_length: 13
d_call: .
clone_size: many
j_call: TRBJ2-7
cdr3_aa: CASYRWKSYEQYF
cdr3_nt: TGTGCCAGTTACCGGTGGAAATCCTACGAGCAGTACTTC

v_call: TRBV27
cdr3_length: 14
d_call: TRBD1
clone_size: few
j_call: TRBJ1-2
cdr3_aa: CASSFGTGSHGYTF
cdr3_nt: TGTGCCAGCAGTTTCGGGACAGGGTCACATGGCTACACCTTC

v_call: TRBV7-3
cdr3_length: 15
d_call: .
clone_size: .
j_call: TRBJ2-2
cdr3_aa: CASSLISSNTGELFF
cdr3_nt: TGTGCCAGCAGCTTAATCAGCTCGAACACCGGGGAGCTGTTTTTT